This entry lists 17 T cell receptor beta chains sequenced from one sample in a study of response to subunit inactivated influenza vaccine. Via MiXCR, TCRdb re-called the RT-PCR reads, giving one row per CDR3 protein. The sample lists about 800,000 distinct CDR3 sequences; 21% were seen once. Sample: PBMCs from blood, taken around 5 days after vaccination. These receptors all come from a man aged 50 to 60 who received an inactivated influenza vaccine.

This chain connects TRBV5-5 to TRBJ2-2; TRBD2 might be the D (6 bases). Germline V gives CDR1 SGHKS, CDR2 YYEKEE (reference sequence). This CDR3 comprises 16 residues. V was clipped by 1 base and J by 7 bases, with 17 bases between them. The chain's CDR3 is CASSLRERGEGGELFF. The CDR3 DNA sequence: TGTGCCAGCAGCTTGCGGGAGCGAGGGGAAGGCGGGGAGCTGTTTTTT. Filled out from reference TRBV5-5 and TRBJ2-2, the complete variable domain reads DAGVTQSPTHLIKTRGQQVTLRCSPISGHKSVSWYQQVLGQGPQFIFQYYEKEERGRGNFPDRFSARQFPNYSSELNVNALLLGDSALYLCASSLRERGEGGELFFGEGSRLTVL.

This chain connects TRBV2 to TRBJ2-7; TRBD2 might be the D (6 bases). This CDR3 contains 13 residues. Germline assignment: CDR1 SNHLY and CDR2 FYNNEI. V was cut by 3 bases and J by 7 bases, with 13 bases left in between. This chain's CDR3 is CASSETRSGEQYF. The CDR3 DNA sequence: TGTGCCAGCAGTGAGACTAGATCCGGGGAGCAGTACTTC.

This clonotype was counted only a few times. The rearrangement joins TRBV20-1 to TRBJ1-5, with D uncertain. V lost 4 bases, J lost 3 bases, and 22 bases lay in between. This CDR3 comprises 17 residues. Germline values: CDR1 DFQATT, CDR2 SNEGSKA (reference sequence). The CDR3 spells CSAILRGRIGNNQPQHF. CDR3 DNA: TGCAGTGCTATTCTAAGAGGGAGGATTGGAAACAATCAGCCCCAGCATTTT.

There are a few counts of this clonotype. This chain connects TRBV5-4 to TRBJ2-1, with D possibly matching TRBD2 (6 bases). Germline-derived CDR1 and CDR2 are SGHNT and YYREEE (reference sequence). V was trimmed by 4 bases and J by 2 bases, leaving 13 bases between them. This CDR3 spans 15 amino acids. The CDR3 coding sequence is TGTGCCAGCAGCCTACACGGGGGTACCTACAATGAGCAGTTCTTC. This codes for CASSLHGGTYNEQFF.

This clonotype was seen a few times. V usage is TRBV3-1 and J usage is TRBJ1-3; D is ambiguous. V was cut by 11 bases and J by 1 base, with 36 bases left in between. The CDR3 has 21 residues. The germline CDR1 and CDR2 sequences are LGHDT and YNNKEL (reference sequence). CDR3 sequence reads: CALLVLRRSRGRGFSGNTIYF. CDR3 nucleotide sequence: TGTGCCCTCTTGGTCCTCCGACGAAGCCGCGGTAGAGGTTTTTCTGGAAACACCATATATTTT.

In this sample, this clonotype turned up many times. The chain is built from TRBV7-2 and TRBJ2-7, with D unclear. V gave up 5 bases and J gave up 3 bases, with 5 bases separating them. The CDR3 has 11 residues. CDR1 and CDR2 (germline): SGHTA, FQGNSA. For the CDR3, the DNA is TGTGCCAGCAGCCAGTACTACGAGCAGTACTTC. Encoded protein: CASSQYYEQYF.

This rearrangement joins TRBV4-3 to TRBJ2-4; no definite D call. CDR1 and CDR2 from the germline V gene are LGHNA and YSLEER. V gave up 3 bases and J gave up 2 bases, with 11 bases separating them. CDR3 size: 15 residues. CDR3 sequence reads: CASSQDGQSKNIQYF. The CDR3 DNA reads TGCGCCAGCAGCCAGGACGGGCAGTCCAAAAACATTCAGTACTTC.

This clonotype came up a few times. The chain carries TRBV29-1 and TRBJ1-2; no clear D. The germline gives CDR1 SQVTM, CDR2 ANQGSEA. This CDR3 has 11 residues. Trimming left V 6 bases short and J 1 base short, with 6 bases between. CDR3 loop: CSVPINYGYTF. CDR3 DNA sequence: TGCAGCGTCCCTATTAACTATGGCTACACCTTC.

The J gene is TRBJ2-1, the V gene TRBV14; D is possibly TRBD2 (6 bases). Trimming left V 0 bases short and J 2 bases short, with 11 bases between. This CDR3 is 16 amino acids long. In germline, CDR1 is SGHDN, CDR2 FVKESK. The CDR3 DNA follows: TGTGCCAGCAGCCAAGATCTGGGACTTACCTACAATGAGCAGTTCTTC. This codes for CASSQDLGLTYNEQFF.

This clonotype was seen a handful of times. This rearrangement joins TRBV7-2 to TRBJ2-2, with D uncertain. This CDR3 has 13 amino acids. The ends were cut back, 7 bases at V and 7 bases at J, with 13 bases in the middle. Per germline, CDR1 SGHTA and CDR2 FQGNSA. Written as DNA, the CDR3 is TGTGCCAGCACCACCGGCCCGAGCGGGGAGCTGTTTTTT. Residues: CASTTGPSGELFF. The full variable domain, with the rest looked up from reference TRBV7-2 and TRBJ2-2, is GAGVSQSPSNKVTEKGKDVELRCDPISGHTALYWYRQSLGQGLEFLIYFQGNSAPDKSGLPSDRFSAERTGGSVSTLTIQRTQQEDSAVYLCASTTGPSGELFFGEGSRLTVL.

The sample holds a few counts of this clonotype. The CDR3 here is CASSASVAGGNEQFF. The CDR3 nucleotides are TGTGCCAGCAGTGCGTCGGTAGCGGGGGGGAATGAGCAGTTCTTC. This sequence joins TRBV12-3 or TRBV12-4 and TRBJ2-1; TRBD2 matches at 11 bases. The CDR3 spans 15 residues. V shed 5 bases, J shed 7 bases, and the junction held 7 bases outside the gene matches.

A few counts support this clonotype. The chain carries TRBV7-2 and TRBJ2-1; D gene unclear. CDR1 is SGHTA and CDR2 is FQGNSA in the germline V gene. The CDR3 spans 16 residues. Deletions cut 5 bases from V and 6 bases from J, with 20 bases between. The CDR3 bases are TGTGCCAGCAGCCCAGCTGGGTCTCGGGTTATCAATGAGCAGTTCTTC. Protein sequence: CASSPAGSRVINEQFF.

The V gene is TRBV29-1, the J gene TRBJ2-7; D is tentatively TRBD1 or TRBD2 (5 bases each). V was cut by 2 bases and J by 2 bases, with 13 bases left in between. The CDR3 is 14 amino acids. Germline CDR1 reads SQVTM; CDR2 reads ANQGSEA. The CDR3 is CSVETGRAPYEQYF. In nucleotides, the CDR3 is TGCAGCGTTGAAACGGGACGGGCCCCCTACGAGCAGTACTTC.

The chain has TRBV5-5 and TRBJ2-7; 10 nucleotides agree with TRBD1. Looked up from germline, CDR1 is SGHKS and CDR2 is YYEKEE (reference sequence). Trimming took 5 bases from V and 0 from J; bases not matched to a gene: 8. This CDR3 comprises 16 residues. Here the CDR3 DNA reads TGTGCCAGCAGTTCATCCGGGACAGGGGTCTCCTACGAGCAGTACTTC. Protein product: CASSSSGTGVSYEQYF.

The CDR3 here is CSVAKTTGPESYTEAFF. The CDR3 DNA reads as TGCAGCGTTGCAAAAACCACAGGGCCCGAATCGTACACTGAAGCTTTCTTT. The chain combines TRBV29-1 with TRBJ1-1; a possible D gene is TRBD1 (6 bases). Germline CDR1 SQVTM, CDR2 ANQGSEA. Trimming pared 4 bases from V and 3 bases from J, leaving 24 bases between. The CDR3 runs to 17 residues.

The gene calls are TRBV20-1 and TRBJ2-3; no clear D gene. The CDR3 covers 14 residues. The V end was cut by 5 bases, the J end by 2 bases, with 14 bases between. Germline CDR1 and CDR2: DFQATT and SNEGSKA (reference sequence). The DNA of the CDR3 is TGCAGTGCTCCGTCAACGGGCCTCACAGATACGCAGTATTTT. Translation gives CSAPSTGLTDTQYF.

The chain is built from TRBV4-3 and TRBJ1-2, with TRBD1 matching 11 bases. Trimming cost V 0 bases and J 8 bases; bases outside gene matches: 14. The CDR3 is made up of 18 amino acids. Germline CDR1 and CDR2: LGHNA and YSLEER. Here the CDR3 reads CASSQDRGWGQGVNGYTF. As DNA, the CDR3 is TGCGCCAGCAGCCAAGATCGGGGATGGGGACAGGGGGTTAACGGCTACACCTTC.